One sample yielded the 32 T cell receptor beta chains listed below, sequenced in a study of tumor-infiltrating lymphocytes in primary liver carcinoma. It was unsorted whole blood that yielded blood RNA, and germline DNA was also extracted. Reverse transcription of around 500 ng total RNA with a constant-region primer produced TCR beta cDNA. Employing slightly modified ARM-PCR, three nested multiplex PCR rounds were run, and these gave rise to the TCR beta libraries. The first two PCR rounds, around 10 cycles each, used TRBV1-TRBV30 forward primers and a C-beta reverse primer. In TCRdb, the multiplex PCR reads were re-called with MiXCR into one record per CDR3 protein. This table holds over 250,000 distinct CDR3 sequences, around three fifths found once. The specimen was peripheral blood. The source is a woman aged 25 to 39 with primary liver carcinoma and hepatitis B virus infection.

The CDR3 nucleotides read TGTGCCAGCACTGCCCGGGACAGCCTGAATCAGCCCCAGCATTTT. This sequence encodes CASTARDSLNQPQHF. The chain has TRBV6-1 and TRBJ1-5, with 7 bases identical to TRBD1. With 7 bases clipped from V and 4 bases from J, the junction kept 10 bases outside the gene matches. Per germline, CDR1 MNHNS and CDR2 SASEGT. There are 15 residues in the CDR3.

A note on this clonotype: The junction shows a germline mismatch at one end, possibly a read error. This sequence joins TRBV11-3 and TRBJ2-3; 13 bases agree with TRBD2. Germline V CDR1 and CDR2: SGHNT, YENEEA. The CDR3 runs 16 residues. This CDR3 reads CASSPGLAGARDTQYF. The CDR3 bases are TGTGCTAGCAGCCCAGGACTAGCGGGGGCGAGAGATACGCAGTATTTT. The full variable domain, rest sourced from reference TRBV11-3 and TRBJ2-3, is EAGVVQSPRYKIIEKKQPVAFWCNPISGHNTLYWYLQNLGQGPELLIRYENEEAVDDSQLPKDRFSAERLKGVDSTLKIQPAELGDSAVYLCASSPGLAGARDTQYFGPGTRLTVL.

To note about this clonotype: A junction boundary mismatches the germline segment, possibly from a read error. The chain links TRBV29-1 to TRBJ1-1; 8 bases are a match to TRBD1. Germline V gene lookup returns CDR1 SQVTM and CDR2 ANQGSEA. The CDR3 length is 13 residues. This chain's CDR3 is CIVRDRLNTEAFF. The CDR3 region has the DNA TGCATCGTGAGGGACAGGCTGAACACTGAAGCTTTTTTT.

A remark on this clonotype: Being one base from a much bigger clone, this may be a read error. The rearrangement uses TRBV4-1 and TRBJ2-3; D is undetermined. The CDR3 extends over 16 amino acids. Trimming removed 0 bases at V and 2 bases at J, with 12 bases between. Looked up from germline, CDR1 is MGHRA and CDR2 is YSYEKL. The CDR3 DNA sequence: TGCGCCAGCAGCCAAGATCGGCTCGGATCCACAGATACGCAGTATTTT. This sequence encodes CASSQDRLGSTDTQYF.

The V and J genes are TRBV4-3 and TRBJ2-3; D is perhaps TRBD2 (6 bases). V dropped 4 bases and J dropped 8 bases, with 22 bases sitting between them. This CDR3 is built from 16 residues. CDR1 LGHNA and CDR2 YSLEER come from the germline V gene. CDR3 nucleotides: TGCGCCAGCAGCCCCCGACTAGGTTTACCAGGCGGTACGCAGTATTTT. Protein sequence: CASSPRLGLPGGTQYF.

This chain connects TRBV4-3 to TRBJ2-7; D is possibly TRBD1 or TRBD2 (5 bases each). CDR1 LGHNA and CDR2 YSLEER come from the germline V gene. The CDR3 is made up of 15 amino acids. V was pared by 0 bases and J by 3 bases, with 12 bases between. The CDR3 sequence is CASSQEQWGIYEQYF. DNA for the CDR3: TGCGCCAGCAGCCAAGAACAGTGGGGGATCTACGAGCAGTACTTC.

Details on this clonotype: A much larger clone differs from this one at a single base, so this may be a read error. The chain links TRBV6-5 to TRBJ2-7, with 8 bases matching TRBD2. Looked up from germline, CDR1 is MNHEY and CDR2 is SVGAGI. Trimming took 6 bases from V and 3 from J; bases not matched to a gene: 10. The length of the CDR3 is 15 residues. The CDR3 reads CASRKREITLYEQYF. The CDR3 coding sequence is TGTGCCAGCAGGAAGCGGGAGATAACTCTCTACGAGCAGTACTTC.

Concerning this clonotype itself: A read error may produce the germline difference seen at one junction end. This rearrangement joins TRBV12-3 or TRBV12-4 to TRBJ2-1; D is ambiguous. This CDR3 comprises 13 residues. CDR3 bases: TGTGCCAGCAGTTTAGCGGTGCTAAATGAGCATTTCTTC. Residues: CASSLAVLNEHFF.

This chain connects TRBV4-2 to TRBJ1-4, with D possibly TRBD1 on 5 matching bases. The CDR3 spans 18 residues. In germline, CDR1 is LGHNA, CDR2 YNFKEQ. V gave up 4 bases and J gave up 0 bases, with 18 bases separating them. The CDR3 loop reads CASSPSGSRVTTNEKLFF. CDR3 DNA: TGTGCCAGCAGCCCGTCGGGGAGCAGGGTCACAACTAATGAAAAACTGTTTTTT.

This chain joins TRBV18 and TRBJ2-3; TRBD2 aligns across 8 bases. The CDR3 covers 16 residues. The V segment lost 0 bases and the J segment 4 bases; nucleotides outside the gene matches: 6. The germline V gene has CDR1 KGHSH and CDR2 LQKENI. CDR3 sequence: CASSPPPGGPADTQYF. The DNA for the CDR3 is TGTGCCAGCTCACCACCCCCGGGAGGGCCGGCAGATACGCAGTATTTT.

The chain uses TRBV4-1 and TRBJ2-7; D perhaps matches TRBD2 (5 bases). The CDR3 is 16 amino acids. V was cut by 4 bases and J by 0 bases, with 16 bases left in between. Germline CDR1 reads MGHRA; CDR2 reads YSYEKL. CDR3 loop: CASSPREGSDSYEQYF. CDR3 DNA: TGCGCCAGCAGCCCTCGGGAAGGCTCAGACTCCTACGAGCAGTACTTC.

This clonotype was seen just once. This may be a read error, as it is one base from a much larger clone. This chain connects TRBV4-2 to TRBJ1-1, with TRBD1 matching over 7 bases. This CDR3 contains 17 residues. The junction had 11 bases not matched to a gene; V was cut back by 0 bases and J by 4 bases. Germline V gene lookup returns CDR1 LGHNA and CDR2 YNFKEQ. CDR3 DNA: TGTGCCAGCAGCCAAGAAAATCGACAGGGAATGGGCACTGAAGCTTTCTTT. Residues: CASSQENRQGMGTEAFF.

This clonotype was seen ten or more times. The V call is TRBV12-3 or TRBV12-4, the J call TRBJ2-2; D unresolved. V was trimmed by 5 bases and J by 8 bases, leaving 12 bases between them. CDR3 length: 13 amino acids. Here the CDR3 DNA reads TGTGCCAGCAGTCTGACCATTATGGGGGAGCTGTTTTTT. It translates to CASSLTIMGELFF.

A word on this clonotype: At one of its ends the junction is not consistent with the germline gene, which may arise from a read error. The genes are TRBV11-3 and TRBJ1-1; D is undetermined. Germline CDR1 is SGHNT and CDR2 is YENEEA. This CDR3 is 13 amino acids long. The CDR3 is CVSSLESITEAFF. As DNA, the CDR3 is TGTGTCAGCAGCTTAGAATCGATCACTGAAGCTTTCTTT.

This chain joins TRBV7-9 and TRBJ2-1; D not certain. V lost 2 bases, J lost 8 bases, and 13 bases lay in between. The CDR3 extends over 14 amino acids. Germline V gene data show CDR1 as SEHNR and CDR2 as FQNEAQ (reference sequence). CDR3 nucleotides: TGTGCCAGCAGCTTATCACTCCCTAGTCATGAGCAGTTCTTC. Translation: CASSLSLPSHEQFF. Looking up the rest from reference TRBV7-9 and TRBJ2-1 gives the full variable domain: DTGVSQNPRHKITKRGQNVTFRCDPISEHNRLYWYRQTLGQGPEFLTYFQNEAQLEKSRLLSDRFSAERPKGSFSTLEIQRTEQGDSAMYLCASSLSLPSHEQFFGPGTRLTVL.

This clonotype occurred a few times. This chain links TRBV10-1 with TRBJ2-7; maybe TRBD2 (6 bases). Trimming stripped 0 bases from V and 1 base from J, with 10 bases between. The CDR3 is made up of 15 amino acids. Germline CDR1 and CDR2: WNHNN and SYGVQD (reference sequence). The chain's CDR3 is CASSESLGGSYEQYF. The CDR3 nucleotides read TGCGCCAGCAGTGAGTCCCTGGGGGGATCCTACGAGCAGTACTTC.

As regards this clonotype: No conserved phenylalanine or tryptophan ends this CDR3, so it is likely a read error. The DNA is omitted, as the CDR3 cannot be located on it reliably, and the CDR3 follows TCRdb's listing. The chain couples TRBV6-1 to TRBJ2-7; the table's D call of TRBD2 was not tested on the DNA. The CDR3 sequence runs 17 residues, both termini included. Germline CDR1 reads MNHNS; CDR2 reads SASEGT. CDR3 sequence: CASCEVLRGFNTYERYL.

The chain uses TRBV6-5 and TRBJ1-6; a weak D match, TRBD1 (6 bases). Germline CDR1 and CDR2: MNHEY and SVGAGI. Trimming stripped 6 bases from V and 8 bases from J, with 17 bases between. The length of the CDR3 is 15 residues. The CDR3 DNA follows: TGTGCCAGCAGCAGGGACATCCCTAGGGATTCACCCCTCCACTTT. This translates into CASSRDIPRDSPLHF.

V usage is TRBV5-1 and J usage is TRBJ2-5, with TRBD2 as a possible D gene (5 bases). With 0 bases removed from V and 4 bases from J, the gap between germline ends came to 16 bases. Germline CDR1 is SGHRS and CDR2 is YFSETQ. CDR3 length equals 16 residues. The CDR3 nucleotides are TGCGCCAGCAGCTTGGAGGGTGGGAGACGGTCAGAGACCCAGTACTTC. The encoded protein is CASSLEGGRRSETQYF. Drawing the rest from reference TRBV5-1 and TRBJ2-5, the complete variable domain is KAGVTQTPRYLIKTRGQQVTLSCSPISGHRSVSWYQQTPGQGLQFLFEYFSETQRNKGNFPGRFSGRQFSNSRSEMNVSTLELGDSALYLCASSLEGGRRSETQYFGPGTRLLVL.

This clonotype was found many times. The chain employs TRBV6-1 and TRBJ1-2; TRBD1 is a possible D gene (5 bases). V gave up 10 bases and J gave up 4 bases, with 13 bases separating them. CDR1 and CDR2 from the germline V gene are MNHNS and SASEGT. The CDR3 contains 12 residues. CDR3 sequence (DNA): TGTGCCACCAGGGACTGGGGCTATGGCTACACCTTC. Residues: CATRDWGYGYTF.

CDR3 sequence (DNA): TGTGCCAGCAGCTTGACCGGCAACCTCTACGAGCAGTACTTC. Its translation: CASSLTGNLYEQYF. The gene calls are TRBV5-8 and TRBJ2-7; D gene ambiguous. This CDR3 contains 14 residues. Trimming took off 1 base at V and 3 bases at J, with 11 bases between the two ends. Germline V CDR1 and CDR2: SGHTS, YDEGEE.

The V gene is TRBV6-1, the J gene TRBJ1-5; weak D call: TRBD1 (5 bases). Trimming took 4 bases from V and 1 from J, leaving 17 bases between them. CDR3 length: 17 residues. The germline V gene encodes CDR1 MNHNS and CDR2 SASEGT. CDR3 loop: CASSVGFGALSNQPQHF. The CDR3 coding sequence is TGTGCCAGCAGTGTAGGGTTCGGGGCCCTGAGCAATCAGCCCCAGCATTTT.

The rearrangement joins TRBV30 to TRBJ2-5; tentative D call: TRBD1 (7 bases). V shed 4 bases and J shed 5 bases, with 11 bases lying between them. The germline V gene encodes CDR1 GTSNPN and CDR2 SVGIG (reference sequence). The CDR3 loop spans 12 amino acids. The CDR3 spells CAWKGAGETQYF. In nucleotides, the CDR3 is TGTGCCTGGAAGGGGGCGGGGGAGACCCAGTACTTC.

The chain links TRBV5-8 to TRBJ1-2, with D hard to call. The CDR3 is 14 amino acids. Trimming took 4 bases from V and 1 from J, leaving 11 bases between them. Germline V lookup: CDR1 SGHTS, CDR2 YDEGEE. CDR3 nucleotides: TGTGCCAGCAGCCCGCGGGTTAATAACTATGGCTACACCTTC. Protein: CASSPRVNNYGYTF. The entire variable domain, with the rest obtained from reference TRBV5-8 and TRBJ1-2, is as follows: EAGVTQSPTHLIKTRGQQATLRCSPISGHTSVYWYQQALGLGLQFLLWYDEGEERNRGNFPPRFSGRQFPNYSSELNVNALELEDSALYLCASSPRVNNYGYTFGSGTRLTVV.

This clonotype was counted ten times or more. The chain joins TRBV6-5 to TRBJ2-1; 15 bases fit TRBD2. Germline CDR1 is MNHEY and CDR2 is SVGAGI. This CDR3 has 18 amino acids. V lost 6 bases, J lost 9 bases, and 15 bases stayed unmatched. CDR3 DNA: TGTGCCAGCAGAATCGGGACTAGCGGGAGGAAGTGGATGAGTGAGCAGTTCTTC. This encodes CASRIGTSGRKWMSEQFF.

This clonotype appeared a single time. The rearrangement uses TRBV6-2 or TRBV6-3 and TRBJ1-1, with a possible D match to TRBD1 (6 bases). CDR1 is MNHEY and CDR2 is SVGEGT in the germline V gene. The CDR3 length is 16 residues. V was trimmed by 7 bases and J by 11 bases, leaving 29 bases between them. The CDR3: CASTPMGKETGREAFF. CDR3 nucleotides: TGTGCCAGCACCCCTATGGGGAAAGAGACAGGAAGGGAGGCTTTCTTT.

Points on this clonotype: Germline and junction disagree at one end, which may indicate a read error. The gene calls are TRBV4-2 and TRBJ2-5; D could derive from TRBD1 or TRBD2 (5 bases each). The CDR3 runs to 16 residues. Looked up from germline, CDR1 is LGHNA and CDR2 is YNFKEQ. Written as DNA, the CDR3 is TGTGTCAGCAGCCAAGACCCGTCCATGGGGGAAGAGACCCAGTACTTC. The encoded protein is CVSSQDPSMGEETQYF.

On this clonotype: Possible read error: a much larger clone is one base away. This chain connects TRBV12-3 or TRBV12-4 to TRBJ2-1, with no clear D. The CDR3 totals 12 residues. V gave up 2 bases and J gave up 11 bases, with 10 bases separating them. The CDR3 sequence: CASSLREGKQFF. Here the CDR3 DNA reads TGTGCCAGCAGTTTAAGGGAAGGTAAGCAGTTCTTC.

The rearrangement uses TRBV5-6 and TRBJ2-1, with 8 bases identical to TRBD2. Losses at the gene ends were 5 bases for V and 5 bases for J; bases not matched to a gene: 12. The CDR3 spans 16 residues. CDR1 and CDR2 (germline): SGHDT, YYEEEE. CDR3 region: CASSWEGRGGHNEQFF. DNA of the CDR3: TGTGCCAGCAGTTGGGAGGGACGCGGGGGGCACAATGAGCAGTTCTTC. Full variable domain (outside the CDR3, taken from reference TRBV5-6 and TRBJ2-1): DAGVTQSPTHLIKTRGQQVTLRCSPKSGHDTVSWYQQALGQGPQFIFQYYEEEERQRGNFPDRFSGHQFPNYSSELNVNALLLGDSALYLCASSWEGRGGHNEQFFGPGTRLTVL.

This chain joins TRBV6-6 and TRBJ1-1; D unclear. V dropped 7 bases and J dropped 5 bases, with 17 bases sitting between them. This CDR3 has 14 amino acids. Per germline, CDR1 MNHNY and CDR2 SVGAGI (reference sequence). CDR3 loop: CASTHGSGITEAFF. CDR3 nucleotide sequence: TGTGCCAGCACTCACGGTTCGGGGATTACTGAAGCTTTCTTT.

Worth noting for this clonotype: This could be a read error, since a much larger clone is one nucleotide away. The V and J genes are TRBV6-6 and TRBJ2-3; D remains ambiguous. From germline, CDR1 is MNHNY and CDR2 SVGAGI (reference sequence). The CDR3 sequence is 12 residues long. Trimming removed 8 bases from V and 0 bases from J, with 6 bases in between. The CDR3 coding sequence is TGTGCCAGCGAAGCTAGCACAGATACGCAGTATTTT. Translation: CASEASTDTQYF.

This clonotype was counted a single time. This sequence may be a read error, since a much larger clone differs from it by one base. The chain has TRBV6-5 and TRBJ2-1, with 11 bases identical to TRBD2. The CDR3 has 15 amino acids. V was pared by 5 bases and J by 0 bases, with 0 bases of the junction left unmatched. Germline values: CDR1 MNHEY, CDR2 SVGAGI. The CDR3: CASSGTSGSYNEQFF. The CDR3 DNA is TGTGCCAGCAGTGGGACTAGCGGCTCCTACAATGAGCAGTTCTTC.